These T cell receptor beta chains were read from a single sample in a study of monozygotic twins with inflammatory bowel disease. TCRdb reworked the 5' RACE reads into one entry per CDR3 protein, no DNA. The table counts approximately 160,000 distinct CDR3 sequences; over 2.5% lies in the top ten. The sequencing sample was made of blood. These receptors all stem from a human donor with ulcerative colitis or Crohn's disease, or a healthy co-twin of an affected twin (not recorded which). The CDR3 runs from the conserved cysteine through the conserved F or W.

V gene	CDR3 length	J gene	CDR3 protein
TRBV28	15	TRBJ2-7	CASSLSGRPSYEQYF
TRBV10-3	14	TRBJ1-2	CAISEKGTSYGYTF
TRBV28	17	TRBJ2-7	CASSFELAGGNSYEQYF
TRBV28	17	TRBJ2-3	CASSSLAGGPPTDTQYF
TRBV28	15	TRBJ2-5	CASSSHGQGRETQYF
TRBV11-2	15	TRBJ1-5	CASSWDTAGNQPQHF
TRBV3-1	14	TRBJ1-6	CASSQGTGGIPLHF
TRBV4-2	13	TRBJ2-7	CASSQDWTEGQYF
TRBV5-5	16	TRBJ1-5	CASSPGTGVSNQPQHF
TRBV5-1	13	TRBJ1-2	CASNPGGFYGYTF
TRBV2	14	TRBJ2-7	CASSEATGPYEQYF
TRBV29-1	13	TRBJ2-7	CSVAGGALGEQYF
TRBV28	11	TRBJ2-7	CASSQIYEQYF
TRBV20-1	14	TRBJ2-5	CSASMLAGKETQYF
TRBV20-1	13	TRBJ1-1	CSARGLIGTEAFF
TRBV10-2	16	TRBJ2-3	CASSEVPGGLPDTQYF
TRBV5-6	15	TRBJ2-3	CASSTTGGRTDTQYF
TRBV24-1	16	TRBJ2-2	CATSDLRTGNTGELFF
TRBV5-3	17	TRBJ1-6	CARSLHPLPLFNSPLHF
TRBV6-5	17	TRBJ2-2	CASSFSGGSLGTGELFF
TRBV6-4	15	TRBJ2-1	CASRNVAGAFGEQFF
TRBV5-1	17	TRBJ2-2	CASSTRLAERNTGELFF
TRBV25-1	13	TRBJ1-1	CASSEGRETEAFF
TRBV12-3/TRBV12-4	16	TRBJ1-1	CASSSGDWVMGTEAFF
TRBV15	14	TRBJ2-3	CATSRVISTDTQYF
TRBV20-1	14	TRBJ2-3	CSASWDASTDTQYF
TRBV27	16	TRBJ1-5	CASSLLSGTRNQPQHF
TRBV14	12	TRBJ2-1	CASSQLGYEQFF
TRBV11-2	16	TRBJ2-2	CASSLVQGVMAGELFF
TRBV6-1	15	TRBJ2-3	CASSLRGASTDTQYF
TRBV10-3	16	TRBJ1-2	CAISDSPGFQGGGYTF
TRBV7-9	17	TRBJ2-2	CASSLAVPRGNTGELFF
TRBV20-1	14	TRBJ2-3	CSANLGAFTDTQYF
TRBV5-4	14	TRBJ1-1	CASSLTGQNTEAFF
TRBV28	14	TRBJ2-3	CASSPPRLTDTQYF
TRBV20-1	15	TRBJ2-1	CSAYAGTSGRIEQFF
TRBV20-1	15	TRBJ2-1	CSVSTGTSGYNEQFF